The 20 T cell receptor beta chains in this list originate from one sample, sequenced in a study of blood T cell repertoires in COVID-19. Generated by immunoSEQ multiplex PCR, the TCRdb table keeps only in-frame clones and is missing some. The sample comprises 60,000 or so clones, 65% to 85% of which are singletons, and less than 30% rests with the top ten. Material: peripheral blood. These receptors all come from a human donor in a cohort sampled during active COVID-19.

This chain connects TRBV2 to TRBJ1-4; TRBD1 matches 9 bases. The CDR3 consists of 15 residues. The germline gives CDR1 SNHLY, CDR2 FYNNEI. Unmatched junction bases numbered 9, after V lost 6 bases and J lost 7 bases. CDR3 protein: CASSPAQGAGEKLFF. In DNA, the CDR3 is TGTGCCAGCAGCCCAGCACAGGGGGCTGGTGAAAAACTGTTTTTT.

The V and J genes are TRBV19 and TRBJ2-7; D may be TRBD1 (5 bases). Deletions cut 2 bases from V and 5 bases from J, with 22 bases between. CDR3 length: 17 residues. The germline CDR1 and CDR2 sequences are LNHDA and SQIVND (reference sequence). The CDR3 region has the DNA TGTGCCAGTAGTATATACTACCAGGGAAGTTTTGGACACGAGCAGTACTTC. This codes for CASSIYYQGSFGHEQYF.

The chain carries TRBV3-1 (or the pseudogene TRBV3-2) and TRBJ1-1; 7 bases are shared with TRBD1. V shed 5 bases, J shed 0 bases, and the junction held 3 bases outside the gene matches. The CDR3 has 14 amino acids. CDR1 is LGHDT and CDR2 is YNNKEL in the germline V gene (reference sequence). CDR3 protein: CASSRQGMNTEAFF. The CDR3, as DNA: TGTGCCAGCAGCAGACAGGGAATGAACACTGAAGCTTTCTTT.

The chain links TRBV4-1 to TRBJ2-2; TRBD2 is a possible D gene (5 bases). CDR3 length: 17 residues. Germline lookup yields CDR1 MGHRA and CDR2 YSYEKL. V was trimmed by 1 base and J by 7 bases, leaving 19 bases between them. CDR3 in amino acids: CASSQVDMGAVSGELFF. In DNA form, the CDR3 reads TGCGCCAGCAGCCAAGTAGATATGGGAGCAGTGAGCGGGGAGCTGTTTTTT.

This clone was picked up one time. CDR3 protein: CASALGRGEGYTF. CDR3 DNA sequence: TGTGCCAGCGCCCTGGGGAGGGGGGAAGGCTACACCTTC. The V and J genes are TRBV5-5 and TRBJ1-2, with a tentative D call TRBD1 (6 bases). This CDR3 region has 13 residues. V was trimmed by 7 bases and J by 8 bases, leaving 18 bases between them. The V gene's germline CDR1 is SGHKS and CDR2 YYEKEE (reference sequence).

This clone appeared once. The chain links TRBV4-2 to TRBJ2-5, with TRBD2 identical over 12 bases. Germline V gene lookup returns CDR1 LGHNA and CDR2 YNFKEQ. The CDR3 totals 17 residues. Trimming at V came to 3 bases and at J to 3 bases, leaving 8 bases not matched to a gene. In nucleotides, the CDR3 is TGTGCCAGCAGCCAGGGGCTAGCGGGAGGGGGAAAAGAGACCCAGTACTTC. Residues: CASSQGLAGGGKETQYF.

The CDR3 loop is CSVVNRVEAFF. The CDR3 DNA sequence: TGCAGCGTGGTGAACAGGGTGGAAGCTTTCTTT. The chain couples TRBV29-1 to TRBJ1-1, with a tentative D call TRBD1 (6 bases). The CDR3 loop spans 11 amino acids. Per germline, CDR1 SQVTM and CDR2 ANQGSEA. V was clipped by 6 bases and J by 8 bases, with 13 bases between them. The full variable domain, rest sourced from reference TRBV29-1 and TRBJ1-1, is SAVISQKPSRDICQRGTSLTIQCQVDSQVTMMFWYRQQPGQSLTLIATANQGSEATYESGFVIDKFPISRPNLTFSTLTVSNMSPEDSSIYLCSVVNRVEAFFGQGTRLTVV.

The rearrangement joins TRBV12-3 or TRBV12-4 to TRBJ1-1; perhaps TRBD1 as D (6 bases). V dropped 4 bases and J dropped 6 bases, with 9 bases sitting between them. The CDR3 sequence is 12 residues long. The CDR3 is CASSYQGSEAFF. The CDR3, as DNA: TGTGCCAGCAGTTATCAGGGGTCTGAAGCTTTCTTT.

V and J are TRBV2 and TRBJ1-1; 7 bases are shared with TRBD1. Germline loops: CDR1 SNHLY, CDR2 FYNNEI. With 6 bases clipped from V and 3 bases from J, the junction kept 4 bases outside the gene matches. This CDR3 is built from 13 residues. The CDR3 spells CASSPTGYTEAFF. The CDR3 nucleotides read TGTGCCAGCAGCCCGACAGGGTACACTGAAGCTTTCTTT.

V gene TRBV14 combines with J gene TRBJ1-6; a weak D match, TRBD1 (6 bases). This CDR3 is 17 amino acids long. Per the germline V gene, CDR1 is SGHDN and CDR2 is FVKESK. Deletions cut 4 bases from V and 4 bases from J, with 17 bases between. The CDR3 region has the DNA TGTGCCAGCAGCCCAGGGGAGGGAATCGGTTATAATTCACCCCTCCACTTT. As protein: CASSPGEGIGYNSPLHF.

The CDR3 region is CAWSVTGHPRRSGYTF. In DNA form, the CDR3 reads TGTGCCTGGAGTGTGACGGGACACCCGCGAAGATCGGGCTACACCTTC. The rearrangement links TRBV30 to TRBJ1-2; D might be TRBD1 (6 bases). The CDR3 extends over 16 amino acids. Trimming stripped 0 bases from V and 8 bases from J, with 22 bases between. Germline values: CDR1 GTSNPN, CDR2 SVGIG (reference sequence).

The genes are TRBV18 and TRBJ1-1, with a weak D call TRBD1 (6 bases). CDR3 length: 15 residues. Trimming removed 0 bases at V and 3 bases at J, with 11 bases between. The germline V gene has CDR1 KGHSH and CDR2 LQKENI. The CDR3 loop is CASSPPSSGDTEAFF. DNA of the CDR3: TGTGCCAGCTCACCACCCAGCTCAGGGGACACTGAAGCTTTCTTT.

The chain recombines TRBV19 with TRBJ2-5; 10 nucleotides match TRBD2. Germline trimming cut 5 bases from V and 7 bases from J; bases unmatched to any gene: 13. Germline loops: CDR1 LNHDA, CDR2 SQIVND (reference sequence). The CDR3 has 16 residues. The CDR3 sequence: CASSSWTSGSDGTQYF. As DNA, the CDR3 is TGTGCCAGTAGTTCCTGGACTAGCGGATCTGACGGGACCCAGTACTTC.

J is TRBJ2-7 and V is TRBV4-2; no definite D call. V dropped 4 bases and J dropped 1 base, with 8 bases sitting between them. This CDR3 is built from 13 residues. Looked up from germline, CDR1 is LGHNA and CDR2 is YNFKEQ. CDR3 nucleotides: TGTGCCAGCAGCCCCCCCCTTTCCTACGAGCAGTACTTC. Its translation: CASSPPLSYEQYF.

The chain uses TRBV5-4 and TRBJ2-7, with 8 bases lining up with TRBD2. Germline V CDR1 and CDR2: SGHNT, YYREEE (reference sequence). The length of the CDR3 is 16 residues. Trimming took 3 bases from V and 4 from J; bases not matched to a gene: 12. CDR3 amino acids: CASSSRGAGELYEQYF. In DNA form, the CDR3 reads TGTGCCAGCAGCTCCCGAGGAGCGGGAGAACTATACGAGCAGTACTTC. Together with reference TRBV5-4 and TRBJ2-7, the CDR3 gives the full variable domain: ETGVTQSPTHLIKTRGQQVTLRCSSQSGHNTVSWYQQALGQGPQFIFQYYREEENGRGNFPPRFSGLQFPNYSSELNVNALELDDSALYLCASSSRGAGELYEQYFGPGTRLTVT.

The CDR3 region is CASSPGTGLSSGNTIYF. For the CDR3, the DNA is TGCGCCAGCAGTCCCGGGACAGGGTTGAGCTCTGGAAACACCATATATTTT. J is TRBJ1-3 and V is TRBV5-1; 9 positions agree with TRBD1. Per germline, CDR1 SGHRS and CDR2 YFSETQ. V trimming: 5 bases; J trimming: 0 bases; junction bases outside the gene matches: 9. The CDR3 extends over 17 amino acids.

The chain carries TRBV7-2 and TRBJ1-2, with 7 bases aligning to TRBD1. Germline CDR1 reads SGHTA; CDR2 reads FQGNSA. This CDR3 is built from 15 residues. V was pared by 5 bases and J by 4 bases, with 10 bases of the junction left unmatched. The CDR3 sequence: CASSVGQVRGYGYTF. For the CDR3, the DNA is TGTGCCAGCAGCGTCGGACAGGTCCGGGGCTATGGCTACACCTTC.

The chain couples TRBV5-1 to TRBJ2-4; 16 nucleotides agree with TRBD2. Germline-derived CDR1 and CDR2 are SGHRS and YFSETQ. V was clipped by 3 bases and J by 7 bases; unmatched bases: 10. The CDR3 has 18 amino acids. The CDR3 region is CASSSGTSGGAIVNIQYF. In DNA form, the CDR3 reads TGCGCCAGCAGCTCCGGGACTAGCGGGGGGGCCATTGTTAACATTCAGTACTTC.

V usage is TRBV2 and J usage is TRBJ2-1, with 13 nucleotides matching TRBD2. J was trimmed by 10 bases and V by 3 bases; bases with no gene match: 6. The CDR3 totals 15 residues. CDR1 and CDR2 (germline): SNHLY, FYNNEI. Here the CDR3 reads CASSETSGRRGEQFF. The CDR3 nucleotides read TGTGCCAGCAGTGAGACTAGCGGGAGGCGGGGGGAGCAGTTCTTC.

The CDR3 nucleotides are TGTGCCTGGAGTGTACTTTATGGGCCAGATACGCAGTATTTT. It translates to CAWSVLYGPDTQYF. The rearrangement uses TRBV30 and TRBJ2-3; D remains ambiguous. The V end lost 0 bases, the J end lost 4 bases, and 11 bases lay between the germline ends. CDR3 length: 14 residues. Germline V gene lookup returns CDR1 GTSNPN and CDR2 SVGIG (reference sequence).